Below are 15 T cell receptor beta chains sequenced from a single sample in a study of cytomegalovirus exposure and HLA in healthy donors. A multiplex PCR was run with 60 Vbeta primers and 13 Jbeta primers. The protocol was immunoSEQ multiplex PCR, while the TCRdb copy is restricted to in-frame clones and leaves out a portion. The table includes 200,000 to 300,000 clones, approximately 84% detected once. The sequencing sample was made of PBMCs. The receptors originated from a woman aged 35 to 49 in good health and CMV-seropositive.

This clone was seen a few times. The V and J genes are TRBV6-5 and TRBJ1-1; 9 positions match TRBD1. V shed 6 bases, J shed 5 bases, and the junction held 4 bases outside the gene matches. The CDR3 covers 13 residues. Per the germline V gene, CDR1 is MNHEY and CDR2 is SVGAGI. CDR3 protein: CASSKTGGTEAFF. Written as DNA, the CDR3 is TGTGCCAGCAGCAAGACAGGGGGAACTGAAGCTTTCTTT.

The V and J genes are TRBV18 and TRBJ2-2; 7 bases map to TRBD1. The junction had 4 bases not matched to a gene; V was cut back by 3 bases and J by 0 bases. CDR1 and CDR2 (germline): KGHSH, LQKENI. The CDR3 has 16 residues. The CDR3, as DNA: TGTGCCAGCTCACCCAGGGGGATTCCGAACACCGGGGAGCTGTTTTTT. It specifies CASSPRGIPNTGELFF.

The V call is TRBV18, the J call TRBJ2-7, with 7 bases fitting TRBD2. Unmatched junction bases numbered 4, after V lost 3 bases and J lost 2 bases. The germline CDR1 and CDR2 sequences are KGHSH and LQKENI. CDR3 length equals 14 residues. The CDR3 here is CASSPQTSAYEQYF. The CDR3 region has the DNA TGTGCCAGCTCACCCCAAACTAGCGCCTACGAGCAGTACTTC. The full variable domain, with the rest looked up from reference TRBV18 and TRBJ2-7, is NAGVMQNPRHLVRRRGQEARLRCSPMKGHSHVYWYRQLPEEGLKFMVYLQKENIIDESGMPKERFSAEFPKEGPSILRIQQVVRGDSAAYFCASSPQTSAYEQYFGPGTRLTVT.

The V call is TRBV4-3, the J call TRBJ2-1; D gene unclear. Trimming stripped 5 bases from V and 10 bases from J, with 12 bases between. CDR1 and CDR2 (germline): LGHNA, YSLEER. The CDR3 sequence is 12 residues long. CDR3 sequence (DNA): TGCGCCAGCAGCACTGACAATAACGAGCAGTTCTTC. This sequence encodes CASSTDNNEQFF.

DNA for the CDR3: TGTGCCGTCACCCCGGCTAGCGGTTACGAGCAGTACTTC. Its protein product is CAVTPASGYEQYF. The gene calls are TRBV7-6 and TRBJ2-7, with 7 bases that match TRBD2. J gave up 4 bases and V 11 bases, and 11 bases lay outside the gene matches. From germline, CDR1 is SGHVS and CDR2 FNYEAQ. This CDR3 has 13 amino acids.

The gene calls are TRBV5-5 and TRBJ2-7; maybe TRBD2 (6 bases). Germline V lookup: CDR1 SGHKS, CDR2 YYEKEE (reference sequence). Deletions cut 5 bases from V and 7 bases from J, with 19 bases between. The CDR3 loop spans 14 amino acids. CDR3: CASRRPGEGWEQYF. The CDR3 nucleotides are TGTGCCAGCAGACGACCGGGAGAGGGCTGGGAGCAGTACTTC.

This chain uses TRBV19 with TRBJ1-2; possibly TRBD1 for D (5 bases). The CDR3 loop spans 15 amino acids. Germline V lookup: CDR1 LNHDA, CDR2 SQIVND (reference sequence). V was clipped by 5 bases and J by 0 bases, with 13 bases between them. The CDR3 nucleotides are TGTGCCAGTAGTCTTGGCCCGACAGCTAACTATGGCTACACCTTC. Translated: CASSLGPTANYGYTF.

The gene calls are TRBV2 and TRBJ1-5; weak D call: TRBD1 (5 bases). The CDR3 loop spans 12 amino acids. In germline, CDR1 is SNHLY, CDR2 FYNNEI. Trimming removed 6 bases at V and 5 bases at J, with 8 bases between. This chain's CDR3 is CASSRADQPQHF. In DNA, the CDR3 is TGTGCCAGCAGCAGGGCAGATCAGCCCCAGCATTTT.

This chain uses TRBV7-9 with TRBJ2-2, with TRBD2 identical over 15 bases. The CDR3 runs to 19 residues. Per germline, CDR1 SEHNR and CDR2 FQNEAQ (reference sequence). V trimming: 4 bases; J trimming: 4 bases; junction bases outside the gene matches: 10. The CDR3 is CASSSTGTSGRKGTGELFF. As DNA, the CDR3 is TGTGCCAGCAGCTCCACCGGGACTAGCGGGAGGAAGGGCACCGGGGAGCTGTTTTTT.

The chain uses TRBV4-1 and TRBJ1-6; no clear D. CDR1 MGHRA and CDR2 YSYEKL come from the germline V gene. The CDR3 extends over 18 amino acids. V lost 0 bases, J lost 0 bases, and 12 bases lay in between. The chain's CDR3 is CASSQERPSSSYNSPLHF. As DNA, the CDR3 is TGCGCCAGCAGCCAAGAGCGGCCATCCAGCTCCTATAATTCACCCCTCCACTTT.

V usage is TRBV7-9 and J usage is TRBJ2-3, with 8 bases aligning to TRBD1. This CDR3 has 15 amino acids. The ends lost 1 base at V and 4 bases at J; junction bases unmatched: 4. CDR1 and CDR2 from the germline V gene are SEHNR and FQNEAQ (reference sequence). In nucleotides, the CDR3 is TGTGCCAGCAGCTTAGGGACAGGGAATCCAGATACGCAGTATTTT. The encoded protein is CASSLGTGNPDTQYF.

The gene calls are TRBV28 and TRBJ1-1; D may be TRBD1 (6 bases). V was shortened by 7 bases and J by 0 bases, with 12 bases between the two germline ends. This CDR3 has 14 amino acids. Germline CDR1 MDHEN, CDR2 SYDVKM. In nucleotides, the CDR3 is TGTGCCAGCATCCGGGGGGCACTGAACACTGAAGCTTTCTTT. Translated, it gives CASIRGALNTEAFF. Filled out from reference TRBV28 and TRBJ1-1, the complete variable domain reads DVKVTQSSRYLVKRTGEKVFLECVQDMDHENMFWYRQDPGLGLRLIYFSYDVKMKEKGDIPEGYSVSREKKERFSLILESASTNQTSMYLCASIRGALNTEAFFGQGTRLTVV.

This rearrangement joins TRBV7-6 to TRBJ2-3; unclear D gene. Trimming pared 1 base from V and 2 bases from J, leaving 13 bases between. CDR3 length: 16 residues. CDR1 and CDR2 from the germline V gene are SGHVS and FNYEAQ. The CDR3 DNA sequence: TGTGCCAGCAGCTTAGGGTCGGCTAGTTACACAGATACGCAGTATTTT. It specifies CASSLGSASYTDTQYF.

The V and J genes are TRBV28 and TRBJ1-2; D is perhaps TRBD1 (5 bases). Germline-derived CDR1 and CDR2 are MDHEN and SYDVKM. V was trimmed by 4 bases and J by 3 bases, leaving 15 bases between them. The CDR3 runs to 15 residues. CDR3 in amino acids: CASSSTGGADYGYTF. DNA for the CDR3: TGTGCCAGCAGTTCGACGGGCGGGGCCGACTATGGCTACACCTTC.

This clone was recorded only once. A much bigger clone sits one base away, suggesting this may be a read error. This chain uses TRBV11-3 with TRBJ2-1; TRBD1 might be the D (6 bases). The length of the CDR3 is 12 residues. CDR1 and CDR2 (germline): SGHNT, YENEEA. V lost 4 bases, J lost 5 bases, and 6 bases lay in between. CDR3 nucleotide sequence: TGTGCCAGCAGCTCAGGGGACAATGAGCAGTTCTTC. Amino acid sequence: CASSSGDNEQFF. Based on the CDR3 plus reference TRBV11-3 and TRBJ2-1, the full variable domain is EAGVVQSPRYKIIEKKQPVAFWCNPISGHNTLYWYLQNLGQGPELLIRYENEEAVDDSQLPKDRFSAERLKGVDSTLKIQPAELGDSAVYLCASSSGDNEQFFGPGTRLTVL.